This T cell receptor beta chain was captured by sequencing in a study of blood T cell repertoires in COVID-19. The overall study: Both acute and convalescent COVID-19 samples were obtained from the United States, Italy and Spain. PBMCs, B-cell-depleted T cells, or T cells provided the cDNA or gDNA that made up the material.

Original processing notes: Nucleated cell counts were estimated from reference gene primer amplification. Only in-frame clones appear in the TCRdb table, and some are missing; sequencing was by immunoSEQ multiplex PCR. V and J calls plus clone size are reproduced from that table; the DNA served to infer D and trimming. The top ten hold 5.5% to 6.5% of the sample, which has around 250,000 clones, roughly nine tenths seen once. The source is a man between 60 and 70 years old with acute or convalescent COVID-19. Source material: peripheral blood.

The CDR3 region has the DNA TGTGCCACCTCCTCCTATAATTCACCCCTCCACTTT. Translated, it gives CATSSYNSPLHF. V usage is TRBV6-5 and J usage is TRBJ1-6, with D uncertain. The V and J ends lost 10 bases and 0 bases respectively, with 4 bases between them. CDR1 is MNHEY, CDR2 SVGAGI, per germline. This CDR3 is built from 12 residues.